A single sample is the source of the 29 T cell receptor beta chains below, sequenced in a study of shared clonotypes between healthy human individuals. Assay used: immunoSEQ multiplex PCR; TCRdb lists only in-frame clones, some missing. The sample consists of 730,000 or so clones, more than 70% of them appearing once. Source material: memory CD4+ T cells sorted from blood. Described subset: CD45RA-negative fraction. The receptors stem from a woman in her twenties or thirties in good health.

In this sample, this clone turned up once. V is TRBV29-1 and J is TRBJ2-1; 7 nucleotides line up with TRBD1. Germline loops: CDR1 SQVTM, CDR2 ANQGSEA. There are 15 residues in the CDR3. V shed 4 bases, J shed 3 bases, and the junction held 9 bases outside the gene matches. CDR3 DNA sequence: TGCAGCGTTGTCTCCCGACAGGGCTTCTACAATGAGCAGTTCTTC. It yields the protein CSVVSRQGFYNEQFF.

This clone was counted once. The rearrangement links TRBV28 to TRBJ1-1; D unclear. Germline values: CDR1 MDHEN, CDR2 SYDVKM. V gave up 3 bases and J gave up 5 bases, with 7 bases separating them. This CDR3 is built from 12 residues. The CDR3 here is CASSFGETEAFF. DNA of the CDR3: TGTGCCAGCAGTTTTGGAGAAACTGAAGCTTTCTTT.

The gene calls are TRBV7-9 and TRBJ2-1, with D unclear. This CDR3 comprises 13 residues. Deletions cut 1 base from V and 8 bases from J, with 9 bases between. The germline CDR1 and CDR2 sequences are SEHNR and FQNEAQ (reference sequence). CDR3 DNA: TGTGCCAGCAGCTTAGATTCCTTGGATGAGCAGTTCTTC. This sequence encodes CASSLDSLDEQFF.

This clone was observed a few times. V is TRBV27 and J is TRBJ1-1; TRBD1 agrees at 11 bases. CDR3 size: 15 residues. The germline V gene encodes CDR1 MNHEY and CDR2 SMNVEV (reference sequence). The V segment lost 5 bases and the J segment 9 bases; nucleotides outside the gene matches: 11. CDR3 in amino acids: CASSNGGQGVRKAFF. The CDR3 nucleotides are TGTGCCAGCAGTAACGGGGGACAGGGGGTTCGGAAAGCTTTCTTT.

This clone has a handful of counts. This chain joins TRBV7-3 and TRBJ2-2; D unresolved. The germline gives CDR1 SGHTA, CDR2 FQGTGA. V was pared by 0 bases and J by 2 bases, with 7 bases between. CDR3 length: 15 amino acids. CDR3 coding DNA: TGTGCCAGCAGCTTAACTGGTCAAAACACCGGGGAGCTGTTTTTT. As protein: CASSLTGQNTGELFF.

V is TRBV18 and J is TRBJ1-2; D perhaps matches TRBD1 (5 bases). The CDR3 is made up of 13 amino acids. The germline gives CDR1 KGHSH, CDR2 LQKENI. Trimming cost V 3 bases and J 2 bases, with 7 bases left between them. CDR3 in amino acids: CASSPTDNYGYTF. CDR3 DNA sequence: TGTGCCAGCTCACCGACAGACAACTATGGCTACACCTTC.

This clone was seen only once. V usage is TRBV18 and J usage is TRBJ1-4, with D uncertain. Germline-derived CDR1 and CDR2 are KGHSH and LQKENI. The CDR3 is made up of 16 amino acids. V gave up 4 bases and J gave up 5 bases, with 17 bases separating them. This CDR3 reads CASSQVSPGKNEKLFF. The CDR3 nucleotides are TGTGCCAGCTCACAAGTCTCCCCGGGGAAAAATGAAAAACTGTTTTTT.

This clone was found once. The J gene is TRBJ1-1, the V gene TRBV9; no reliable D call. Trimming took off 2 bases at V and 5 bases at J, with 10 bases between the two ends. This CDR3 comprises 13 residues. In germline, CDR1 is SGDLS, CDR2 YYNGEE. CDR3 sequence reads: CASSVGQETEAFF. For the CDR3, the DNA is TGTGCCAGCAGCGTCGGGCAGGAGACTGAAGCTTTCTTT. The full variable domain, with the rest looked up from reference TRBV9 and TRBJ1-1, is DSGVTQTPKHLITATGQRVTLRCSPRSGDLSVYWYQQSLDQGLQFLIQYYNGEERAKGNILERFSAQQFPDLHSELNLSSLELGDSALYFCASSVGQETEAFFGQGTRLTVV.

The chain recombines TRBV27 with TRBJ2-3, with unresolved D. Germline assignment: CDR1 MNHEY and CDR2 SMNVEV (reference sequence). Trimming shortened V by 1 base and J by 2 bases, and 13 bases separated the two germline ends. CDR3 length: 16 residues. The CDR3 reads CASSLFGRPYTDTQYF. CDR3 bases: TGTGCCAGCAGTTTATTTGGCAGACCTTACACAGATACGCAGTATTTT.

As to this clone: The likely explanation is a read error, given a far larger clone one base away. This chain joins TRBV11-2 and TRBJ2-4, with D perhaps TRBD1 or TRBD2 (6 bases each). Germline CDR1 is SGHAT and CDR2 is FQNNGV. The V and J ends lost 8 bases and 6 bases respectively, with 26 bases between them. The CDR3 has 17 amino acids. The CDR3 protein is CASGPIASTGRRNIQYF. CDR3 DNA: TGTGCCAGCGGCCCCATCGCCTCTACAGGGAGGAGAAACATTCAGTACTTC.

The chain has TRBV4-1 and TRBJ2-7; TRBD2 matches 7 bases. Germline lookup yields CDR1 MGHRA and CDR2 YSYEKL. The CDR3 is made up of 17 amino acids. Trimming cost V 1 base and J 1 base; bases outside gene matches: 10. CDR3 nucleotide sequence: TGCGCCAGCAGCCAAGCCTGGAGTGGCGGGAGTTCCTACGAGCAGTACTTC. Residues: CASSQAWSGGSSYEQYF.

As regards this clone: Other DNA sequences of this sample code for an identical CDR3. The V gene is TRBV28, the J gene TRBJ1-2; 7 bases map to TRBD1. V lost 2 bases and J lost 0; bases outside the gene matches: 3. In germline, CDR1 is MDHEN, CDR2 SYDVKM. The CDR3 runs to 15 residues. DNA for the CDR3: TGTGCCAGCAGTTTAAGGACAGGAGCTAACTATGGCTACACCTTC. This translates into CASSLRTGANYGYTF.

The rearrangement uses TRBV30 and TRBJ2-1, with TRBD2 matching over 11 bases. After removal of 0 bases from V and 12 bases from J, the junction contained 10 bases not matched to a gene. The CDR3 is 15 amino acids. CDR1 GTSNPN and CDR2 SVGIG come from the germline V gene (reference sequence). The CDR3 is CAWSVGALAGVSQFF. CDR3 in DNA: TGTGCCTGGAGTGTAGGGGCACTAGCGGGAGTTTCGCAGTTCTTC.

The chain is built from TRBV2 and TRBJ2-1; 7 positions match TRBD2. V shed 3 bases and J 7 bases; nucleotides not matched to a gene: 6. This CDR3 is 14 amino acids long. Germline V gene lookup returns CDR1 SNHLY and CDR2 FYNNEI. For the CDR3, the DNA is TGTGCCAGCAGTGACCGGACTAGTGTTAATGAGCAGTTCTTC. As protein: CASSDRTSVNEQFF.

The rearrangement uses TRBV10-2 and TRBJ2-5; D is perhaps TRBD1 (6 bases). The CDR3 extends over 12 amino acids. Trimming removed 7 bases from V and 5 bases from J, with 11 bases in between. Germline V gives CDR1 WSHSY, CDR2 SAAADI. The CDR3 loop reads CASKIQGETQYF. CDR3 bases: TGCGCCAGCAAAATTCAGGGGGAGACCCAGTACTTC.

A note on this clone: Other DNA variants within this sample encode the same CDR3. The CDR3 loop reads CASSLTSYEQYF. The DNA of the CDR3 is TGTGCCAGCAGCCTGACTTCCTACGAGCAGTACTTC. The J gene is TRBJ2-7, the V gene TRBV28; no definite D call. The CDR3 runs 12 residues. V shed 6 bases and J shed 1 base, with 7 bases lying between them. Germline CDR1 is MDHEN and CDR2 is SYDVKM. Based on the CDR3 plus reference TRBV28 and TRBJ2-7, the full variable domain is DVKVTQSSRYLVKRTGEKVFLECVQDMDHENMFWYRQDPGLGLRLIYFSYDVKMKEKGDIPEGYSVSREKKERFSLILESASTNQTSMYLCASSLTSYEQYFGPGTRLTVT.

This clone was found once. V usage is TRBV2 and J usage is TRBJ2-2, with a tentative D call TRBD1 (5 bases). This CDR3 has 13 residues. Germline CDR1 is SNHLY and CDR2 is FYNNEI. The V end was cut by 6 bases, the J end by 2 bases, with 7 bases between. The CDR3 coding sequence is TGTGCCAGCAGACAGGTTAACACCGGGGAGCTGTTTTTT. Amino acid sequence: CASRQVNTGELFF.

This chain joins TRBV5-5 and TRBJ1-3, with no clear D. The V gene's germline CDR1 is SGHKS and CDR2 YYEKEE (reference sequence). The CDR3 has 13 residues. The ends were cut back, 2 bases at V and 0 bases at J, with 3 bases in the middle. Here the CDR3 reads CASSFPSGNTIYF. The CDR3 DNA is TGTGCCAGCAGCTTTCCCTCTGGAAACACCATATATTTT.

This chain joins TRBV6-5 and TRBJ1-1; no definite D call. Germline assignment: CDR1 MNHEY and CDR2 SVGAGI. Trimming left V 9 bases short and J 1 base short, with 6 bases between. This CDR3 has 11 amino acids. CDR3 in amino acids: CASRTNTEAFF. CDR3 nucleotide sequence: TGTGCCAGTCGGACGAACACTGAAGCTTTCTTT.

This sequence joins TRBV25-1 and TRBJ1-5; maybe TRBD1 (5 bases). The V gene's germline CDR1 is MGHDK and CDR2 SYGVNS. The CDR3 consists of 14 residues. V gave up 4 bases and J gave up 6 bases, with 13 bases separating them. CDR3 residues: CASSGGAGFQPQHF. The CDR3 DNA is TGTGCCAGCAGTGGGGGCGCGGGGTTTCAGCCCCAGCATTTT.

The chain joins TRBV6-1 to TRBJ1-2, with 7 bases aligning to TRBD1. The CDR3 covers 14 residues. CDR1 and CDR2 from the germline V gene are MNHNS and SASEGT. Trimming took 1 base from V and 8 from J; bases not matched to a gene: 7. In nucleotides, the CDR3 is TGTGCCAGCAGTGAAGTAGGGGGCATCGGAGGCTACACCTTC. Its translation: CASSEVGGIGGYTF.

Concerning this clone itself: This sample also contains other DNA sequences that code for the same CDR3. The rearrangement links TRBV4-2 to TRBJ2-7; 11 bases agree with TRBD2. Germline CDR1 is LGHNA and CDR2 is YNFKEQ. The CDR3 is 15 residues long. The trim removed 3 bases at V and 3 bases at J, leaving 4 bases unmatched. The CDR3 coding sequence is TGTGCCAGCAGCCAGACCGGGACTAGCGGCTACGAGCAGTACTTC. It encodes CASSQTGTSGYEQYF.

This chain joins TRBV2 and TRBJ1-4, with TRBD1 matching 9 bases. CDR3 length equals 13 residues. The V and J ends lost 7 bases and 8 bases, in that order; junction bases with no gene match: 5. Germline CDR1 reads SNHLY; CDR2 reads FYNNEI. This CDR3 is CASTDRGREKLFF. The CDR3, as DNA: TGTGCCAGCACGGACAGGGGAAGGGAAAAACTGTTTTTT.

The table lists this clone with a few counts. The same CDR3 is also encoded by other DNA sequences in this sample. This chain links TRBV9 with TRBJ2-1; 7 bases fit TRBD2. The CDR3 length is 15 residues. The trim removed 3 bases at V and 4 bases at J, leaving 7 bases unmatched. CDR1 is SGDLS and CDR2 is YYNGEE in the germline V gene. The CDR3 loop is CASSGDSGRYNEQFF. The DNA for the CDR3 is TGTGCCAGCAGCGGGGATAGCGGGCGATACAATGAGCAGTTCTTC.

As to this clone: This may come from a read error, since a much larger clone is one base off. Other DNA sequences in the same sample also yield this CDR3. The J gene is TRBJ2-1, the V gene TRBV5-1, with D possibly being TRBD2 (5 bases). Germline V CDR1 and CDR2: SGHRS, YFSETQ. The CDR3 is made up of 15 amino acids. V lost 3 bases, J lost 0 bases, and 10 bases lay in between. CDR3 DNA sequence: TGCGCCAGCAGCTCGGACTCTAGCTCCTACAATGAGCAGTTCTTC. Translated, it gives CASSSDSSSYNEQFF.

The chain joins TRBV11-3 to TRBJ2-7; tentatively, D is TRBD1 (5 bases). CDR3 length: 15 residues. V gave up 0 bases and J gave up 5 bases, with 14 bases separating them. The V gene's germline CDR1 is SGHNT and CDR2 YENEEA. CDR3 DNA: TGTGCCAGCAGCTTAGATCAACAGGCAGGACACGAGCAGTACTTC. Translating gives CASSLDQQAGHEQYF.

The rearrangement uses TRBV28 and TRBJ2-7; TRBD1 agrees at 9 bases. CDR3 size: 15 residues. Germline V gene sequence: CDR1 MDHEN, CDR2 SYDVKM. J lost 3 bases, V lost 5 bases, and 8 bases had no gene match. The CDR3 is CASSTYRGLLYEQYF. In DNA, the CDR3 is TGTGCCAGCAGTACCTACAGGGGGCTTCTCTACGAGCAGTACTTC. The entire variable domain, with the rest obtained from reference TRBV28 and TRBJ2-7, is as follows: DVKVTQSSRYLVKRTGEKVFLECVQDMDHENMFWYRQDPGLGLRLIYFSYDVKMKEKGDIPEGYSVSREKKERFSLILESASTNQTSMYLCASSTYRGLLYEQYFGPGTRLTVT.

This clone has just one count. Other nucleotide sequences from this sample produce the same CDR3. V gene TRBV6-6 combines with J gene TRBJ1-1; D not resolved. The CDR3 sequence is 14 residues long. CDR1 and CDR2 from the germline V gene are MNHNY and SVGAGI (reference sequence). V was shortened by 0 bases and J by 0 bases, with 5 bases between the two germline ends. CDR3 nucleotide sequence: TGTGCCAGCAGTTACTCGAATTTGAACACTGAAGCTTTCTTT. Protein product: CASSYSNLNTEAFF.

The chain uses TRBV28 and TRBJ2-3; 11 nucleotides match TRBD2. This CDR3 has 15 residues. The germline CDR1 and CDR2 sequences are MDHEN and SYDVKM. The trim removed 5 bases at V and 4 bases at J, leaving 5 bases unmatched. CDR3 nucleotide sequence: TGTGCCAGCAGTCCCCAACTAGCGGGAGCAGATACGCAGTATTTT. Translation gives CASSPQLAGADTQYF.